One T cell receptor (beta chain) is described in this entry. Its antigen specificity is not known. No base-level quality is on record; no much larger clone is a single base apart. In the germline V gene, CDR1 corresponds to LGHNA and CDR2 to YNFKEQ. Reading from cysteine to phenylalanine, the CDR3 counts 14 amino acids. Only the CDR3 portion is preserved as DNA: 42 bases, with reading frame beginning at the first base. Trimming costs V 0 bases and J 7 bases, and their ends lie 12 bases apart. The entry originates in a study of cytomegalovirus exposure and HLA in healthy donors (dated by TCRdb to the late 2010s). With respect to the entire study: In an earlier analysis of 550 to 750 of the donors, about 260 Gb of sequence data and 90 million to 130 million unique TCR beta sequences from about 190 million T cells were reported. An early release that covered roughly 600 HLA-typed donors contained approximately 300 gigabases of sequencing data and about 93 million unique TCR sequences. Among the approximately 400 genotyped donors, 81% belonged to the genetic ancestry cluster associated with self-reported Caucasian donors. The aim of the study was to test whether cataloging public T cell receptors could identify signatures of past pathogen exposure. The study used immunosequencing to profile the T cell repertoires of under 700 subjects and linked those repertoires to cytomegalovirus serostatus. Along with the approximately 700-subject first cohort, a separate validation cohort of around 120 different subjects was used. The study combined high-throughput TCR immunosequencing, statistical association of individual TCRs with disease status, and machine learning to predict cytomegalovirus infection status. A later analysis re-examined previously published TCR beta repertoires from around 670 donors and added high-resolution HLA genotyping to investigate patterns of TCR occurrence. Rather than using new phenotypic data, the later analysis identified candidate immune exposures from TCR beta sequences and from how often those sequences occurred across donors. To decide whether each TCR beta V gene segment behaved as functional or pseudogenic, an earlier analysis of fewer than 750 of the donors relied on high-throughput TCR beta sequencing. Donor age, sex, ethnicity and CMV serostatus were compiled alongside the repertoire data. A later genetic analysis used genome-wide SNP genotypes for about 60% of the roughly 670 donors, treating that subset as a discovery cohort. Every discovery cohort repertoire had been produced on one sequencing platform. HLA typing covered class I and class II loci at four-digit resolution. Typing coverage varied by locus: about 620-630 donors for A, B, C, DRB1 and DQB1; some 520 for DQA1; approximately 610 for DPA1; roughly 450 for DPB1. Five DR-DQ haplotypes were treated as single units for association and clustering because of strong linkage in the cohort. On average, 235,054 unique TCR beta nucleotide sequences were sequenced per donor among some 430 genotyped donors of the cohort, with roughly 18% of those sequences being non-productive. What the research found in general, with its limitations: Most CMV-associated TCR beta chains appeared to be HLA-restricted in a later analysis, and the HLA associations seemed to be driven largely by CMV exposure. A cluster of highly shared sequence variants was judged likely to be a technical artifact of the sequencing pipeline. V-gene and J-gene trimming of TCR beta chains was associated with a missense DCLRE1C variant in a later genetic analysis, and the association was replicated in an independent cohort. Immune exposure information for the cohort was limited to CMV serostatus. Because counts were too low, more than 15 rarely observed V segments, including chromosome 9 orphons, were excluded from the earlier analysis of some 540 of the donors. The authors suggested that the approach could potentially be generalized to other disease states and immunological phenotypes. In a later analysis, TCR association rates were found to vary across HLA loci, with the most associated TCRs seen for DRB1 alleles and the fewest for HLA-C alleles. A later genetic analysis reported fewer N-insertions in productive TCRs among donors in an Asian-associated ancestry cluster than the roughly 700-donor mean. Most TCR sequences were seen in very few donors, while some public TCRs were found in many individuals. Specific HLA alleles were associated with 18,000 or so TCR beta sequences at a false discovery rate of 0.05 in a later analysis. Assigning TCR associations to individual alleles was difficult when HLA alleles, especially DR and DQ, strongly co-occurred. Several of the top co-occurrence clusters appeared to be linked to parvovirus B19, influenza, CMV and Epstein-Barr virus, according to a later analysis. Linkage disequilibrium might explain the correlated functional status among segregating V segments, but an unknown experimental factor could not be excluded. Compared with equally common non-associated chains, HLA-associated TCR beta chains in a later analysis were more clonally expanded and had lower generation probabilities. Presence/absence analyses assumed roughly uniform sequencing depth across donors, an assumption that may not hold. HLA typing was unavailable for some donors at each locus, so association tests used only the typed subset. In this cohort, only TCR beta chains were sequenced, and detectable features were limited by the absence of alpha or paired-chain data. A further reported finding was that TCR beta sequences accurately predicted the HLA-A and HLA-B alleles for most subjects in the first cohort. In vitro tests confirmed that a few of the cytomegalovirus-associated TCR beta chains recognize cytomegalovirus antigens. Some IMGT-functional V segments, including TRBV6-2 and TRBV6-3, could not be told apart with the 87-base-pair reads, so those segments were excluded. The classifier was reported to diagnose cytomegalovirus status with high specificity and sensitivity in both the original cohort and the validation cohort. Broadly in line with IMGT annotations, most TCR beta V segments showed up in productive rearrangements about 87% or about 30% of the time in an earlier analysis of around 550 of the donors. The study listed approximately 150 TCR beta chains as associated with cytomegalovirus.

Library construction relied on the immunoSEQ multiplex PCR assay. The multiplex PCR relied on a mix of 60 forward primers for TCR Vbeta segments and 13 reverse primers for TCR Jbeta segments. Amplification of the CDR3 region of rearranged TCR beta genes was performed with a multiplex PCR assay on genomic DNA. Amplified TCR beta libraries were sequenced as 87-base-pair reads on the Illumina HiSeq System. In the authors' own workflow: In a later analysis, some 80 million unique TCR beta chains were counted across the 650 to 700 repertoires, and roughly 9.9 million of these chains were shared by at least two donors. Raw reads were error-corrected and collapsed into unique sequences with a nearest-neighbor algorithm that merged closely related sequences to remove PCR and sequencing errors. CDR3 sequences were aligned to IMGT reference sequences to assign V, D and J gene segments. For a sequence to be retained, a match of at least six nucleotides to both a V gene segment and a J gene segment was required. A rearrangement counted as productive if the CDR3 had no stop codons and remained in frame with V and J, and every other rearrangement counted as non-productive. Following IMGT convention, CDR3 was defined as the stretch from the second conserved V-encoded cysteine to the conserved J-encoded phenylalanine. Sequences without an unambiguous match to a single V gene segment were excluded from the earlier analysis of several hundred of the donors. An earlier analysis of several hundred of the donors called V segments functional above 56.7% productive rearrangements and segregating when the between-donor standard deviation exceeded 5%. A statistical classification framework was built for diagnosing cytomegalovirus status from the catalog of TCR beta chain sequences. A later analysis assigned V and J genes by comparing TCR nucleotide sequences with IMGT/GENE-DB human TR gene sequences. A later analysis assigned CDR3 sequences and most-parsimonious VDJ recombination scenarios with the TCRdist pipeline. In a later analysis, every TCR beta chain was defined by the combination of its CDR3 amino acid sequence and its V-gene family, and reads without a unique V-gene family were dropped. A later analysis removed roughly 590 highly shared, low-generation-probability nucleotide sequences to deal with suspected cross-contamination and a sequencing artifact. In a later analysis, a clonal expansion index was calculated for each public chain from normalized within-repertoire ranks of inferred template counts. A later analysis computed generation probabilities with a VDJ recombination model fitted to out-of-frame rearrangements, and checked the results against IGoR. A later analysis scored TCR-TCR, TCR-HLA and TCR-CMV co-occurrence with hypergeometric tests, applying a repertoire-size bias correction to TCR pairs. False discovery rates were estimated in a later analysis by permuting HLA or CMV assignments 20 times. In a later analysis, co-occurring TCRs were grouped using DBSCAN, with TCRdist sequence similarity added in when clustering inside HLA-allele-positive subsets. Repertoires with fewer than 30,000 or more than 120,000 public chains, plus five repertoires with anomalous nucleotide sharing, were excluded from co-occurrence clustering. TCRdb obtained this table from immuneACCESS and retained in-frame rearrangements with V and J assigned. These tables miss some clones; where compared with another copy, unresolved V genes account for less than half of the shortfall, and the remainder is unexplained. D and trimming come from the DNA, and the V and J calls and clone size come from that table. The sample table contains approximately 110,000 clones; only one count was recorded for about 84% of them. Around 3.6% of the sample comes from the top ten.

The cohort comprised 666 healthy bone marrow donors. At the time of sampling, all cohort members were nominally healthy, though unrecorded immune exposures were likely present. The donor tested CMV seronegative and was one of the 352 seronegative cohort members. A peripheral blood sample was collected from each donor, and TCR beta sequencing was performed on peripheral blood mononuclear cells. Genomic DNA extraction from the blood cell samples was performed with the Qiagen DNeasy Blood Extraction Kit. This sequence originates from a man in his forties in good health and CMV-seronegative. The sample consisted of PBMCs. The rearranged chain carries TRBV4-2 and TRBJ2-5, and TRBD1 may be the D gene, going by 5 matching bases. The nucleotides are TGTGCCAGCAGCCAAGATATAGGGGTGGCGACCCAGTACTTC. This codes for CASSQDIGVATQYF.